This T cell receptor beta chain was identified in a study of early T cells in non-severe SARS-CoV-2 infection. Study at large: Sequencing used unsorted whole-blood bulk RNA, so chains lack pairing. Study observations and caveats: Matching results from VDJdb favored anti-spike CD8 responses, leaving private and CD4 specificities undetected.

Unique molecular identifiers were attached to individual cDNA molecules. From the 5' RACE reads, TCRdb called clonotypes with MiXCR, one entry per CDR3 protein. The sample shows 35,000 to 50,000 distinct CDR3 sequences, about 25% of them seen only once. This clonotype was found many times. The antigen remains undetermined. Deletions cut 1 base from V and 6 bases from J, with 10 bases between. Germline V gene data show CDR1 as SGHNT and CDR2 as YYREEE (reference sequence). The CDR3 length is 13 residues. The starting material was whole blood, obtained at baseline. V usage is TRBV5-4 and J usage is TRBJ1-1, with no clear D. This receptor was taken from an adult who was a healthcare worker with PCR-confirmed SARS-CoV-2 infection or an uninfected control (not recorded which). The CDR3 here is CASSLYSGAEAFF. CDR3 sequence (DNA): TGTGCCAGCAGCTTGTATTCCGGCGCTGAAGCTTTCTTT.